The 32 T cell receptor beta chains below all came from one sample that was sequenced in a study of cytomegalovirus exposure and HLA in healthy donors. Primers: 60 Vbeta forward and 13 Jbeta reverse. Using immunoSEQ multiplex PCR, the repertoire was profiled, and TCRdb retains in-frame clones only, with some absent. The sample shows roughly 100,000 clones, 70% to 75% of them seen only once. Sequences were obtained from PBMCs. The receptors were gathered from a female donor in good health and CMV-seronegative.

In this sample, this clone turned up once. V and J are TRBV29-1 and TRBJ2-5; 7 positions match TRBD2. CDR3 size: 11 residues. Looked up from germline, CDR1 is SQVTM and CDR2 is ANQGSEA. For the CDR3, the DNA is TGCAACACGGGACTACGGGAGACCCAGTACTTC. It codes for CNTGLRETQYF.

The V call is TRBV7-2, the J call TRBJ2-7; unclear D gene. CDR1 SGHTA and CDR2 FQGNSA come from the germline V gene. This CDR3 has 16 amino acids. Deletions cut 1 base from V and 3 bases from J, with 16 bases between. CDR3 nucleotide sequence: TGTGCCAGCAGCTTAGGTGGAAGTAGTACGGGCTACGAGCAGTACTTC. Amino acids: CASSLGGSSTGYEQYF.

The J gene is TRBJ2-6, the V gene TRBV4-2; TRBD1 matches 8 bases. The CDR3 totals 19 residues. The V gene's germline CDR1 is LGHNA and CDR2 YNFKEQ. Trimming cost V 3 bases and J 4 bases; bases outside gene matches: 14. The CDR3 DNA reads TGTGCCAGCAGCCACCGGACAGGGCCAAGTTCGTTGGGGGCCAACGTCCTGACTTTC. Residues: CASSHRTGPSSLGANVLTF.

The chain uses TRBV15 and TRBJ2-7; tentative D call: TRBD2 (6 bases). V lost 1 base to trimming and J lost 5 bases, with 18 bases between them. The V gene's germline CDR1 is LNHNV and CDR2 YYDKDF (reference sequence). The CDR3 runs 16 residues. The CDR3 reads CATSRGGDGGRNEQYF. Here the CDR3 DNA reads TGTGCCACCAGCAGAGGGGGGGACGGAGGGAGGAACGAGCAGTACTTC.

This clone was found a few times. CDR3 residues: CASTGTGLNEQYF. The CDR3, as DNA: TGTGCCAGCACCGGGACAGGGTTGAACGAGCAGTACTTC. The rearrangement uses TRBV6-1 and TRBJ2-7, with 9 bases lining up with TRBD1. J lost 5 bases, V lost 7 bases, and 6 bases had no gene match. There are 13 residues in the CDR3. Per the germline V gene, CDR1 is MNHNS and CDR2 is SASEGT.

This clone showed up just once. J is TRBJ2-7 and V is TRBV28, with D tentatively TRBD1 (6 bases). The V end lost 6 bases, the J end lost 6 bases, and 9 bases lay between the germline ends. Germline-derived CDR1 and CDR2 are MDHEN and SYDVKM. This CDR3 is 11 amino acids long. The CDR3 DNA reads TGTGCCAGCAGCACAGGGCCCGAGCAGTACTTC. Protein sequence: CASSTGPEQYF.

V is TRBV9 and J is TRBJ2-1; 10 bases are shared with TRBD2. Germline V gene data show CDR1 as SGDLS and CDR2 as YYNGEE. Trimming took 3 bases from V and 4 from J; bases not matched to a gene: 7. CDR3 length equals 16 residues. The CDR3 bases are TGTGCCAGCAGCGCCCGACTAGCGGGCCTTTACAATGAGCAGTTCTTC. This translates into CASSARLAGLYNEQFF.

V gene TRBV15 combines with J gene TRBJ2-6, with D unresolved. CDR1 is LNHNV and CDR2 is YYDKDF in the germline V gene (reference sequence). V lost 0 bases to trimming and J lost 0 bases, with 3 bases between them. The CDR3 is made up of 15 amino acids. The CDR3 region has the DNA TGTGCCACCAGCAGAGATTACTCTGGGGCCAACGTCCTGACTTTC. Its translation is CATSRDYSGANVLTF.

CDR3 sequence reads: CASSLSRGFSGTQYF. As DNA, the CDR3 is TGTGCCAGCAGTTTATCGAGGGGGTTCTCCGGGACCCAGTACTTC. This chain joins TRBV27 and TRBJ2-5, with D possibly TRBD1 on 6 matching bases. Per germline, CDR1 MNHEY and CDR2 SMNVEV (reference sequence). The V end was cut by 0 bases, the J end by 7 bases, with 15 bases between. CDR3 length: 15 residues.

V is TRBV11-2 and J is TRBJ2-7; 7 bases are a match to TRBD2. The CDR3 extends over 14 amino acids. The germline CDR1 and CDR2 sequences are SGHAT and FQNNGV. V was pared by 3 bases and J by 2 bases, with 4 bases of the junction left unmatched. This CDR3 is CASSLLAETYEQYF. CDR3 sequence (DNA): TGTGCCAGCAGCTTGCTAGCGGAGACCTACGAGCAGTACTTC. Based on the CDR3 plus reference TRBV11-2 and TRBJ2-7, the full variable domain is EAGVAQSPRYKIIEKRQSVAFWCNPISGHATLYWYQQILGQGPKLLIQFQNNGVVDDSQLPKDRFSAERLKGVDSTLKIQPAKLEDSAVYLCASSLLAETYEQYFGPGTRLTVT.

The chain carries TRBV18 and TRBJ2-3; D uncertain. V was shortened by 0 bases and J by 4 bases, with 8 bases between the two germline ends. The germline gives CDR1 KGHSH, CDR2 LQKENI. The CDR3 is 14 amino acids. The CDR3 loop is CASSPPRESDTQYF. CDR3 nucleotides: TGTGCCAGCTCACCACCGAGAGAGTCAGATACGCAGTATTTT.

This clone is a singleton in its sample. The rearrangement uses TRBV9 and TRBJ2-7; 8 bases match TRBD2. Per the germline V gene, CDR1 is SGDLS and CDR2 is YYNGEE. V lost 5 bases, J lost 5 bases, and 9 bases stayed unmatched. CDR3 length: 14 amino acids. CDR3 residues: CASSLSGSFDEQYF. CDR3 DNA sequence: TGTGCCAGCAGTCTGAGCGGGAGTTTTGACGAGCAGTACTTC.

Only a few counts were recorded for this clone. The V call is TRBV27, the J call TRBJ1-2; D call uncertain. The germline V and J ends were trimmed by 0 bases and 1 base, with 6 bases remaining between them. There are 14 residues in the CDR3. Per the germline V gene, CDR1 is MNHEY and CDR2 is SMNVEV (reference sequence). The CDR3 protein is CASSLSRRNYGYTF. Here the CDR3 DNA reads TGTGCCAGCAGTTTATCGCGCCGTAACTATGGCTACACCTTC.

The rearrangement links TRBV9 to TRBJ2-1; D might be TRBD2 (6 bases). The CDR3 is 15 amino acids. Trimming stripped 0 bases from V and 6 bases from J, with 13 bases between. Per germline, CDR1 SGDLS and CDR2 YYNGEE. CDR3 sequence reads: CASSVVGLASNEQFF. In DNA, the CDR3 is TGTGCCAGCAGCGTAGTGGGGCTAGCGAGCAATGAGCAGTTCTTC.

This chain joins TRBV6-5 and TRBJ2-7; TRBD1 matches at 7 bases. V shed 5 bases, J shed 2 bases, and the junction held 9 bases outside the gene matches. The CDR3 is 15 amino acids. CDR1 MNHEY and CDR2 SVGAGI come from the germline V gene. CDR3 protein: CASSRVLGQTYEQYF. The DNA for the CDR3 is TGTGCCAGCAGTAGGGTCCTGGGACAGACCTACGAGCAGTACTTC.

This chain uses TRBV30 with TRBJ1-1, with D possibly matching TRBD1 (5 bases). V lost 0 bases to trimming and J lost 10 bases, with 12 bases between them. CDR1 is GTSNPN and CDR2 is SVGIG in the germline V gene (reference sequence). The CDR3 consists of 12 residues. The CDR3 DNA follows: TGTGCCTGGAGTGTATGGGGCGGGGGAGCTTTCTTT. Amino acids: CAWSVWGGGAFF.

This clone was seen only a few times. The CDR3 DNA is TGTGCCAGCAGTCGGACAGGGGAAGAGGGCTACACCTTC. Translating gives CASSRTGEEGYTF. The V and J genes are TRBV6-5 and TRBJ1-2, with 9 positions matching TRBD1. Germline trimming cut 5 bases from V and 8 bases from J; bases unmatched to any gene: 6. Germline CDR1 MNHEY, CDR2 SVGAGI. The CDR3 runs 13 residues.

This chain links TRBV11-3 with TRBJ2-1; the match to TRBD2 covers 15 bases. Germline CDR1 and CDR2: SGHNT and YENEEA. The CDR3 totals 15 residues. Trimming cost V 5 bases and J 11 bases; bases outside gene matches: 7. DNA for the CDR3: TGTGCCAGCAGCCCTCGCGGGACTAGCGGGAGGAAGCAGTTCTTC. This codes for CASSPRGTSGRKQFF.

The V and J genes are TRBV7-9 and TRBJ2-2; 9 bases map to TRBD1. Per the germline V gene, CDR1 is SEHNR and CDR2 is FQNEAQ (reference sequence). V shed 5 bases and J 4 bases; nucleotides not matched to a gene: 5. The CDR3 is made up of 15 amino acids. The CDR3 is CASSLGQGGTGELFF. Written as DNA, the CDR3 is TGTGCCAGCAGCCTGGGACAGGGCGGCACCGGGGAGCTGTTTTTT.

The chain combines TRBV5-4 with TRBJ1-2; perhaps TRBD1 as D (5 bases). This CDR3 has 15 amino acids. The germline V gene encodes CDR1 SGHNT and CDR2 YYREEE (reference sequence). The V and J ends lost 4 bases and 8 bases respectively, with 21 bases between them. The CDR3 here is CASSPPGTRGRGYTF. The CDR3 DNA is TGTGCCAGCAGCCCCCCCGGGACGCGGGGACGCGGCTACACCTTC.

This clone showed up just once. The rearrangement links TRBV7-3 to TRBJ2-2, with D maybe TRBD1 (5 bases). The V end was cut by 5 bases, the J end by 5 bases, with 9 bases between. Germline V gene data show CDR1 as SGHTA and CDR2 as FQGTGA. The CDR3 is 13 residues long. CDR3 in amino acids: CASSPRGTGELFF. The CDR3 DNA is TGTGCCAGCAGCCCTAGGGGAACCGGGGAGCTGTTTTTT.

There are a few counts of this clone. This chain connects TRBV5-1 to TRBJ1-4; maybe TRBD1 (6 bases). From germline, CDR1 is SGHRS and CDR2 YFSETQ. The V end was cut by 0 bases, the J end by 1 base, with 13 bases between. The CDR3 has 17 residues. CDR3 DNA: TGCGCCAGCAGCTTGGCCTTGAGAGGGGGAACTAATGAAAAACTGTTTTTT. It is translated as CASSLALRGGTNEKLFF.

V usage is TRBV19 and J usage is TRBJ2-3, with TRBD2 as a possible D gene (5 bases). The CDR3 length is 13 residues. The V gene's germline CDR1 is LNHDA and CDR2 SQIVND (reference sequence). Trimming shortened V by 1 base and J by 5 bases, and 7 bases separated the two germline ends. The CDR3 loop is CASSIGELDTQYF. CDR3 in DNA: TGTGCCAGTAGTATAGGGGAGCTAGATACGCAGTATTTT.

The V gene is TRBV5-1, the J gene TRBJ1-2; weak D call: TRBD1 (5 bases). From germline, CDR1 is SGHRS and CDR2 YFSETQ. Trimming pared 2 bases from V and 9 bases from J, leaving 14 bases between. CDR3 length equals 13 residues. In DNA form, the CDR3 reads TGCGCCAGCAGCTTTGCACCGGACAATAGCTACACCTTC. Translating it yields CASSFAPDNSYTF.

The chain recombines TRBV5-1 with TRBJ2-1, with TRBD2 identical over 14 bases. Germline CDR1 and CDR2: SGHRS and YFSETQ. CDR3 length: 17 amino acids. Trimming removed 2 bases from V and 8 bases from J; junction bases left unmatched: 9. The CDR3 DNA is TGCGCCAGCAGCTTCACCATGACTAGCGGGAGGGGTGATGAGCAGTTCTTC. Translating it yields CASSFTMTSGRGDEQFF.

The V gene is TRBV5-5, the J gene TRBJ1-4; tentatively, D is TRBD1 (5 bases). This CDR3 has 15 residues. The germline V gene encodes CDR1 SGHKS and CDR2 YYEKEE (reference sequence). V lost 4 bases and J lost 5, with 15 bases in between. CDR3 in amino acids: CASSRAGDRNEKLFF. CDR3 DNA sequence: TGTGCCAGCAGCCGGGCGGGGGATAGGAATGAAAAACTGTTTTTT.

This clone has only a few counts. The CDR3 protein is CASSERQEIAGRNEQFF. DNA of the CDR3: TGTGCCAGCAGTGAAAGGCAGGAAATAGCGGGCCGCAATGAGCAGTTCTTC. The J gene is TRBJ2-1, the V gene TRBV6-1; TRBD2 matches at 7 bases. Germline V gene data show CDR1 as MNHNS and CDR2 as SASEGT. Losses at the gene ends were 2 bases for V and 6 bases for J; bases not matched to a gene: 13. The CDR3 runs 17 residues.

This clone was seen once. The chain recombines TRBV27 with TRBJ2-7, with 7 positions matching TRBD2. Trimming took 2 bases from V and 1 from J; bases not matched to a gene: 5. Germline CDR1 MNHEY, CDR2 SMNVEV (reference sequence). The CDR3 is 15 amino acids. DNA for the CDR3: TGTGCCAGCAGTTTAAGACTAGCTAGGTCCTACGAGCAGTACTTC. It encodes CASSLRLARSYEQYF.

This rearrangement joins TRBV15 to TRBJ2-1; 13 nucleotides align to TRBD2. This CDR3 is built from 18 residues. V lost 4 bases and J lost 6; bases outside the gene matches: 12. The germline V gene encodes CDR1 LNHNV and CDR2 YYDKDF (reference sequence). CDR3 in amino acids: CATSTPQTTSGRLNEQFF. The CDR3 nucleotides are TGTGCCACCAGCACACCCCAAACGACTAGCGGGAGGCTCAATGAGCAGTTCTTC.

The gene calls are TRBV9 and TRBJ2-5; TRBD2 might be the D (5 bases). The CDR3 spans 16 residues. The V and J ends lost 0 bases and 3 bases respectively, with 15 bases between them. The germline gives CDR1 SGDLS, CDR2 YYNGEE. Written as DNA, the CDR3 is TGTGCCAGCAGCGTAGGATCTAGCTCGGGAAAAGAGACCCAGTACTTC. Its protein product is CASSVGSSSGKETQYF.

The chain is built from TRBV4-1 and TRBJ2-4; TRBD2 might be the D (5 bases). The germline V gene has CDR1 MGHRA and CDR2 YSYEKL. CDR3 size: 16 residues. The V end was cut by 0 bases, the J end by 0 bases, with 9 bases between. The CDR3 loop is CASSQERVGAKNIQYF. CDR3 nucleotide sequence: TGCGCCAGCAGCCAAGAGCGGGTGGGAGCCAAAAACATTCAGTACTTC.

The V call is TRBV7-8, the J call TRBJ2-2; D is possibly TRBD1 (7 bases). V was clipped by 7 bases and J by 4 bases, with 13 bases between them. Germline V gives CDR1 SGHVS, CDR2 FQNEAQ. The CDR3 loop spans 14 amino acids. The chain's CDR3 is CASIRGVGTGELFF. CDR3 sequence (DNA): TGTGCCAGCATCAGGGGGGTAGGCACCGGGGAGCTGTTTTTT.